The present T cell receptor beta chain was sequenced within a study of cytomegalovirus exposure and HLA in healthy donors. Study at large: In a previous analysis, 110 million or so unique TCR beta sequences were found from 150 million to 200 million T cells. Study-wide results and caveats: TRBV6-2, TRBV6-3 and other indistinguishable V segments were excluded.

Note on this clone: Its antigen is still unknown.

The PCR ran on 60 Vbeta and 13 Jbeta primers. The protocol was immunoSEQ multiplex PCR, while the TCRdb copy is restricted to in-frame clones and leaves out a portion. The sample records 150,000 to 200,000 clones, approximately 80% being singletons. This CDR3 is built from 15 residues. The ends lost 2 bases at V and 7 bases at J; junction bases unmatched: 10. Germline CDR1 MNHEY, CDR2 SVGAGI. The chain links TRBV6-5 to TRBJ1-2, with 7 positions matching TRBD1. The receptor was isolated from a woman aged 50 to 65 in good health and CMV-seropositive. The sample comprised PBMCs. For the CDR3, the DNA is TGTGCCAGCAGTTACCGTCACAGGGGCAAGAGTGGCTACACCTTC. Protein sequence: CASSYRHRGKSGYTF.